This T cell receptor beta chain stems from a study of molecular identifiers for immune sequencing clone quantification. Findings and caveats of the study: In CMV-specific effectors, clones above 20 copies held over 98% of molecules; naive, under 1%.

This clonotype was seen more than once but under ten times. What it binds is unknown. Trimming stripped 2 bases from V and 0 bases from J, with 15 bases between. CDR1 and CDR2 from the germline V gene are SGHDT and YYEEEE. The CDR3 is 17 amino acids. Bulk TCR library preparation followed previously described methods with listed TCR primers. TCRdb re-analysed the PCR reads in MiXCR, keeping a single row per CDR3 protein. This sample carries approximately 550,000 distinct CDR3 sequences, about 20% of them seen once, and the ten largest clones take 0.84%. Sorted naive CD8 T cells, roughly 19,000 to 1,100,000, were sequenced from 10%, 30% or 50% RNA. Sorting selected naive CD8 T cells with a CD8+CD4-CCR7+CD45RA+ phenotype.

The chain uses TRBV5-6 and TRBJ1-3, with D possibly being TRBD1 (5 bases). This TCR was recovered from a human donor in good health. Some libraries in this study had Jurkat cell RNA spiked in. The sample was naive CD8+ T cells from blood, with Jurkat cell RNA spiked in. Subset noted: FACS-sorted CD8+CD4-CCR7+CD45RA+ naive T cells. The CDR3 region is CASSFWQGIRSGNTIYF. The CDR3 DNA follows: TGTGCCAGCAGCTTCTGGCAGGGCATCCGCTCTGGAAACACCATATATTTT.